A selection of T cell receptor beta chains follows, all from one sample in a study of beta chain features in type 1 diabetes. Clones were sequenced by immunoSEQ multiplex PCR, and TCRdb holds only the in-frame ones, with some missing. The repertoire holds approximately 150,000 clones, with over 9.5% as singletons. Input material: naive CD4+ T cells from blood. The receptor source for this set is a young man in good health. Both conserved end residues are part of each CDR3. The D gene is left open where the match is weak. Size is omitted from some rows. Given values are once, few, many or a class for expanded clones.

j_gene	v_gene	d_gene	abundance	CDR3nt	CDR3aa
TRBJ2-7	TRBV5-1	TRBD1	-	TGCGCCAGCAGCTTGGGCAGGACAGGGGAGCAGTACTTC	CASSLGRTGEQYF
TRBJ2-7	TRBV7-3	-	-	TGTGCCAGCAGCAAGGAGACTAACTCCTACGAGCAGTACTTC	CASSKETNSYEQYF
TRBJ2-5	TRBV11-2	-	many	TGTGCCAGCAGTACCCGGGCCGGACTCCAAGAGACCCAGTACTTC	CASSTRAGLQETQYF
TRBJ1-2	TRBV28	-	few	TGTGCCAGCAGTAGGGAGTCCCTTCATGGCTACACCTTC	CASSRESLHGYTF
TRBJ2-3	TRBV7-9	TRBD2	few	TGTGCCAGCAGCTTTAGCGGGGGGGCGGATACGCAGTATTTT	CASSFSGGADTQYF
TRBJ2-3	TRBV4-3	-	-	TGCGCCAGCAGCCCGAGGCGAACCACAGATACGCAGTATTTT	CASSPRRTTDTQYF
TRBJ1-1	TRBV7-2	TRBD1	few	TGTGCCAGTACAGGGGGCGGAGAAGCTTTCTTT	CASTGGGEAFF
TRBJ2-5	TRBV5-1	-	-	TGCGCCAGCAGCTTGGCCGACAGCCGATCCCAGTACTTC	CASSLADSRSQYF
TRBJ2-7	TRBV4-3	-	few	TGCGCCAGCAGCCTGTTCTGGGGGGGGCCCTACGAGCAGTACTTC	CASSLFWGGPYEQYF
TRBJ2-3	TRBV5-1	-	few	TGCGCCAGCCGAACTTTCCGGGACATTAGCACAGATACGCAGTATTTT	CASRTFRDISTDTQYF
TRBJ2-1	TRBV7-2	-	-	TGTGCCAGCAGCTCTAGGACTTTCGACAATGAGCAGTTCTTC	CASSSRTFDNEQFF
TRBJ2-7	TRBV28	TRBD1	-	TGTGCCAGCAGCGTCGGGACAGCCTACGAGCAGTACTTC	CASSVGTAYEQYF
TRBJ2-3	TRBV7-7	TRBD2	few	TGTGCCAGCAGCCGCAGCGGGGGAGGCACAGATACGCAGTATTTT	CASSRSGGGTDTQYF
TRBJ2-7	TRBV7-9	-	few	TGTGCCAGCAGCTTAGCCCAGGGCCCCGAGCAGTACTTC	CASSLAQGPEQYF
TRBJ1-4	TRBV21-1	-	-	TGTGCCAGCAGACAGGCTGTTAAACCAAAAAAACTGTTTTTT	CASRQAVKPKKLFF
TRBJ1-5	TRBV4-3	TRBD1	-	TGCGCCAGCAGCCAAGAGGTACAGGGGGGTGATCAGCCCCAGCATTTT	CASSQEVQGGDQPQHF
TRBJ2-3	TRBV7-2	TRBD2	-	TGTGCCAGCAGCACAAGACTAGCGGGAAGCACAGATACGCAGTATTTT	CASSTRLAGSTDTQYF
TRBJ1-4	TRBV5-5	-	-	TGTGCCAGCAGCTTGACTCGACAGACAACTAATGAAAAACTGTTTTTT	CASSLTRQTTNEKLFF
TRBJ2-1	TRBV6-5	TRBD1	few	TGTGCCAGCAGCTCGGACAGGGGGAATGAGCAGTTCTTC	CASSSDRGNEQFF
TRBJ2-5	TRBV5-1	TRBD1	-	TGCGCCAGCAGCTTGCCGGGGACAGTCAAATACCAAGAGACCCAGTACTTC	CASSLPGTVKYQETQYF
TRBJ2-3	TRBV9	TRBD1	-	TGTGCCAGCAGCGTAGAGGGGGCTAGCACAGATACGCAGTATTTT	CASSVEGASTDTQYF
TRBJ2-7	TRBV9	-	-	TGTGCCAGCAGCGCCCGTTTGGGGGGGCAACTCTACGAGCAGTACTTC	CASSARLGGQLYEQYF
TRBJ2-5	TRBV12-5	TRBD2	few	TGTGCTAGTGGTTTGGGGACGGGCGGGGGGGTCCAAGAGACCCAGTACTTC	CASGLGTGGGVQETQYF
TRBJ1-5	TRBV9	TRBD1	few	TGTGCCAGCAGCTTCGGGACAGGGGGCTCTCAGCCCCAGCATTTT	CASSFGTGGSQPQHF
TRBJ1-3	TRBV7-2	-	-	TGTGCCAGCAGCTCTTGGGACCAGGGGGGAAACACCATATATTTT	CASSSWDQGGNTIYF
TRBJ2-3	TRBV6-6	-	few	TGTGCCAGCAGTTACGACCCAGGAACCATCACAGATACGCAGTATTTT	CASSYDPGTITDTQYF
TRBJ2-1	TRBV30	-	-	TGTGCCTGGAGTGTAATTGGGGGGGCCAGCCGGGAGCAGTTCTTC	CAWSVIGGASREQFF
TRBJ2-5	TRBV5-1	TRBD1	-	TGCGCCAGCAGCTCGGACAGGGACCAAGAGACCCAGTACTTC	CASSSDRDQETQYF
TRBJ1-1	TRBV7-9	-	-	TGTGCCAGCAGCCCGGGCGGGGCCCCGAACACTGAAGCTTTCTTT	CASSPGGAPNTEAFF
TRBJ2-7	TRBV5-4	-	-	TGTGCCAGCAGCTTGGCCGGTGGACAGCCTTCCTACGAGCAGTACTTC	CASSLAGGQPSYEQYF
TRBJ1-1	TRBV4-3	TRBD1	-	TGCGCCAGCAGCCGGGGACAGGCGAACACTGAAGCTTTCTTT	CASSRGQANTEAFF
TRBJ1-2	TRBV6-5	-	-	TGTGCCAGCAGTCTAACGGACAGTTATGGCTACACCTTC	CASSLTDSYGYTF
TRBJ2-1	TRBV30	TRBD1	many	TGTGCCTGGAGGGAGGGACAGGGAGCCTACAATGAGCAGTTCTTC	CAWREGQGAYNEQFF
TRBJ1-2	TRBV30	-	-	TGTGCCTGGAGTGTCCCGACAGCCCTCTATGGCTACACCTTC	CAWSVPTALYGYTF
TRBJ2-5	TRBV7-2	-	few	TGTGCCAGCAGCTTCCGAGTTCCACAAGAGACCCAGTACTTC	CASSFRVPQETQYF
TRBJ2-5	TRBV5-1	TRBD1	-	TGCGCCAGCAGGATACGGGACAGGGCGGAGACCCAGTACTTC	CASRIRDRAETQYF
TRBJ2-5	TRBV10-3	-	-	TGTGCCATCAGTGAGTCGGGCTCACAAGAGACCCAGTACTTC	CAISESGSQETQYF
TRBJ2-1	TRBV18	TRBD2	few	TGTGCCAGCTCCCCCGGGACTAGCTCTGAGCAGTTCTTC	CASSPGTSSEQFF
TRBJ2-5	TRBV28	-	few	TGTGCCAGCAGTGTTCAGGGTTCGGGAGAGACCCAGTACTTC	CASSVQGSGETQYF
TRBJ1-1	TRBV30	-	-	TGTGCCTGGAGTCCAATAAGGGGGACTGAAGCTTTCTTT	CAWSPIRGTEAFF
TRBJ2-3	TRBV7-2	-	few	TGTGCCAGCAGCTTAAACGCCGGGGGGCCAGATACGCAGTATTTT	CASSLNAGGPDTQYF
TRBJ2-1	TRBV5-4	-	-	TGTGCCAGCAGCGGGGAAACAGGGAACTACTACAATGAGCAGTTCTTC	CASSGETGNYYNEQFF
TRBJ2-3	TRBV6-5	TRBD2	-	TGTGCCAGCCGTAGCGGGGGAACAGATACGCAGTATTTT	CASRSGGTDTQYF
TRBJ1-5	TRBV27	TRBD1	few	TGTGCCAGCAGGCCCAGACAGGGTTCCACTCAGCCCCAGCATTTT	CASRPRQGSTQPQHF
TRBJ1-2	TRBV7-2	-	-	TGTGCCAGCAGCCCCCCCCGGGGGTTAGGTGGCTACACCTTC	CASSPPRGLGGYTF
TRBJ1-2	TRBV7-7	-	many	TGTGCCAGCAGCAAGGACAGATGCTATGGCTACACCTTC	CASSKDRCYGYTF